The 19 T cell receptor beta chains below come from one sample, sequenced in a study of T cell responses to AZD1222 COVID-19 vaccine. Only in-frame clones appear in the TCRdb table, and some are missing; sequencing was by immunoSEQ multiplex PCR. Here the sample spans more than 50,000 clones, roughly 86% being singletons. Sample: peripheral blood, taken 28 days after the second AZD1222 dose. The source is an adult who received the AZD1222 COVID-19 vaccine.

The chain joins TRBV28 to TRBJ1-3; D possibly corresponds to TRBD1 (5 bases). This CDR3 region has 15 residues. Trimming stripped 6 bases from V and 2 bases from J, with 14 bases between. Germline V lookup: CDR1 MDHEN, CDR2 SYDVKM. The DNA for the CDR3 is TGTGCCAGCAGCGACCCCACGGGGGCTGGAAACACCATATATTTT. Its translation is CASSDPTGAGNTIYF. The whole variable domain, filled in from reference TRBV28 and TRBJ1-3, reads DVKVTQSSRYLVKRTGEKVFLECVQDMDHENMFWYRQDPGLGLRLIYFSYDVKMKEKGDIPEGYSVSREKKERFSLILESASTNQTSMYLCASSDPTGAGNTIYFGEGSWLTVV.

A single count supports this clone. The V call is TRBV28, the J call TRBJ2-2, with TRBD1 identical over 8 bases. With V trimmed by 7 bases and J by 7 bases, 5 bases remained unmatched. CDR1 MDHEN and CDR2 SYDVKM come from the germline V gene. The CDR3 runs 13 residues. CDR3 sequence reads: CASISGGFGELFF. In DNA form, the CDR3 reads TGTGCCAGCATATCAGGGGGCTTCGGGGAGCTGTTTTTT.

The V call is TRBV6-5, the J call TRBJ1-1; D ambiguous. Between the trimmed V and J ends, which lost 5 bases and 0 bases, there was a span of 10 bases. CDR1 and CDR2 (germline): MNHEY, SVGAGI. This CDR3 is built from 14 residues. The CDR3 nucleotides read TGTGCCAGCAGTACGACATACATGAACACTGAAGCTTTCTTT. Amino acids: CASSTTYMNTEAFF.

The chain couples TRBV18 to TRBJ1-6, with 9 bases fitting TRBD1. The ends lost 2 bases at V and 7 bases at J; junction bases unmatched: 9. The CDR3 contains 17 residues. Germline CDR1 KGHSH, CDR2 LQKENI. CDR3 loop: CASSPMEAQGANSPLHF. The CDR3 DNA reads as TGTGCCAGCTCACCAATGGAAGCACAGGGGGCAAATTCACCCCTCCACTTT.

The chain is built from TRBV6-5 and TRBJ2-7, with 10 nucleotides matching TRBD1. V dropped 6 bases and J dropped 4; count of bases not matched to a gene: 3. The CDR3 is made up of 13 amino acids. Germline V gives CDR1 MNHEY, CDR2 SVGAGI. The CDR3 here is CASRQDRGYEQYF. The DNA of the CDR3 is TGTGCCAGCAGGCAGGACAGGGGGTACGAGCAGTACTTC.

The CDR3 spells CASSFPLWREQEDTQYF. For the CDR3, the DNA is TGTGCCAGCAGCTTCCCACTCTGGCGGGAGCAAGAAGATACGCAGTATTTT. The chain joins TRBV11-2 to TRBJ2-3, with 7 bases lining up with TRBD2. The V gene's germline CDR1 is SGHAT and CDR2 FQNNGV. The CDR3 contains 17 residues. J gave up 5 bases and V 3 bases, and 14 bases lay outside the gene matches.

The V and J genes are TRBV5-4 and TRBJ2-5, with D possibly being TRBD1 or TRBD2 (7 bases each). The CDR3 consists of 16 residues. The V gene's germline CDR1 is SGHNT and CDR2 YYREEE (reference sequence). V dropped 4 bases and J dropped 5 bases, with 21 bases sitting between them. This chain's CDR3 is CASSRWGGGVWETQYF. CDR3 DNA sequence: TGTGCCAGCAGCCGTTGGGGAGGGGGCGTATGGGAGACCCAGTACTTC.

This clone was detected once. This chain joins TRBV6-5 and TRBJ1-5, with D perhaps TRBD1 (5 bases). From germline, CDR1 is MNHEY and CDR2 SVGAGI. Deletions cut 2 bases from V and 5 bases from J, with 16 bases between. CDR3 size: 16 residues. Here the CDR3 reads CASSYPPGIVDQPQHF. The CDR3 nucleotides are TGTGCCAGCAGTTACCCCCCAGGGATTGTGGATCAGCCCCAGCATTTT.

On this clone itself: This same CDR3 is encoded by further DNA sequences in the sample. The V call is TRBV18, the J call TRBJ1-5; 9 bases are shared with TRBD1. The CDR3 spans 14 residues. CDR1 KGHSH and CDR2 LQKENI come from the germline V gene. V was pared by 2 bases and J by 4 bases, with 0 bases of the junction left unmatched. For the CDR3, the DNA is TGTGCCAGCTCACCAGGACAGGGGAATCAGCCCCAGCATTTT. This codes for CASSPGQGNQPQHF.

The V and J genes are TRBV5-6 and TRBJ1-5; D gene ambiguous. The CDR3 extends over 15 amino acids. Trimming took off 4 bases at V and 0 bases at J, with 11 bases between the two ends. The germline V gene has CDR1 SGHDT and CDR2 YYEEEE. CDR3: CASSRGRDSNQPQHF. The DNA of the CDR3 is TGTGCCAGCAGCCGTGGTCGGGATAGCAATCAGCCCCAGCATTTT.

The chain employs TRBV5-6 and TRBJ2-1, with a tentative D call TRBD2 (6 bases). Germline CDR1 and CDR2: SGHDT and YYEEEE. The CDR3 has 18 amino acids. Trimming pared 4 bases from V and 0 bases from J, leaving 20 bases between. The CDR3 region is CASSPAPGLPSSYNEQFF. CDR3 coding DNA: TGTGCCAGCAGCCCCGCCCCGGGACTCCCCAGCTCCTACAATGAGCAGTTCTTC.

The chain has TRBV6-5 and TRBJ2-7; D is unresolved. This CDR3 has 13 residues. V lost 5 bases, J lost 0 bases, and 8 bases lay in between. Germline V gene data show CDR1 as MNHEY and CDR2 as SVGAGI. The CDR3 sequence is CASSPTPSYEQYF. In DNA form, the CDR3 reads TGTGCCAGCAGTCCCACCCCCTCCTACGAGCAGTACTTC.

The V call is TRBV7-9, the J call TRBJ2-1; D is ambiguous. Trimming removed 4 bases at V and 4 bases at J, with 5 bases between. This CDR3 region has 12 residues. Germline CDR1 and CDR2: SEHNR and FQNEAQ (reference sequence). The chain's CDR3 is CASSSKYNEQFF. The CDR3 bases are TGTGCCAGCAGCTCGAAGTACAATGAGCAGTTCTTC.

This chain joins TRBV19 and TRBJ1-5, with 11 bases lining up with TRBD1. J was trimmed by 7 bases and V by 6 bases; bases with no gene match: 8. The CDR3 sequence is 15 residues long. Germline V gene lookup returns CDR1 LNHDA and CDR2 SQIVND (reference sequence). Written as DNA, the CDR3 is TGTGCCAGTAGAAGGACAGGGGGCGCTTCCCAGCCCCAGCATTTT. The encoded protein is CASRRTGGASQPQHF.

This rearrangement joins TRBV24-1 to TRBJ2-5; the match to TRBD1 covers 7 bases. Trimming cost V 3 bases and J 2 bases; bases outside gene matches: 5. This CDR3 has 15 residues. Germline V gives CDR1 KGHDR, CDR2 SFDVKD. The CDR3 DNA is TGTGCCACCAGTGATCGGCAGGGGGTGCAAGAGACCCAGTACTTC. Translated, it gives CATSDRQGVQETQYF.

The V gene is TRBV24-1, the J gene TRBJ2-3; 12 nucleotides match TRBD2. Germline values: CDR1 KGHDR, CDR2 SFDVKD. CDR3 size: 19 residues. With 2 bases clipped from V and 1 base from J, the junction kept 9 bases outside the gene matches. Written as DNA, the CDR3 is TGTGCCACCAGTGATTCGCGACTAGCGGGAGCCGTTGGCACAGATACGCAGTATTTT. Translated, it gives CATSDSRLAGAVGTDTQYF.

V is TRBV28 and J is TRBJ2-1; tentative D call: TRBD1 (5 bases). Germline V gene lookup returns CDR1 MDHEN and CDR2 SYDVKM. Trimming stripped 1 base from V and 7 bases from J, with 14 bases between. The CDR3 extends over 15 amino acids. This CDR3 reads CASSLFSPDINEQFF. DNA of the CDR3: TGTGCCAGCAGTTTATTTAGTCCGGACATTAATGAGCAGTTCTTC.

The chain employs TRBV20-1 and TRBJ2-5; unclear D gene. Trimming took 2 bases from V and 5 from J, leaving 6 bases between them. Germline V gene sequence: CDR1 DFQATT, CDR2 SNEGSKA (reference sequence). The CDR3 runs to 11 residues. DNA for the CDR3: TGCAGTGCTAGATGGGGTGAGACCCAGTACTTC. It codes for CSARWGETQYF.

The count of this clone is one. The rearrangement uses TRBV5-1 and TRBJ1-2, with D perhaps TRBD1 (6 bases). CDR3 length: 15 amino acids. Germline V gene sequence: CDR1 SGHRS, CDR2 YFSETQ. Trimming stripped 0 bases from V and 4 bases from J, with 13 bases between. CDR3 coding DNA: TGCGCCAGCAGCTTGGAAACAGGGCGTCCCTATGGCTACACCTTC. This gives the protein CASSLETGRPYGYTF.